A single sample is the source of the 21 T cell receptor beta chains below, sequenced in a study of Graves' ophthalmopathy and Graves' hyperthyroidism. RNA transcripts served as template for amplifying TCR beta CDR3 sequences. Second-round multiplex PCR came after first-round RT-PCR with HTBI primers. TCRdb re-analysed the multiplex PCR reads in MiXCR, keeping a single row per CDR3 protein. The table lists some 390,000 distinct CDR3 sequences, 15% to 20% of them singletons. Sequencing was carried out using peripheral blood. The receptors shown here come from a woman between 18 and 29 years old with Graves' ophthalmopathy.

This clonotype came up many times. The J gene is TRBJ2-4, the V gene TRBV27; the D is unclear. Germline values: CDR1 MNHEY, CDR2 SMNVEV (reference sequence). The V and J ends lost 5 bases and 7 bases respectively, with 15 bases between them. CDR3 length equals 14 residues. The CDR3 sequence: CASSPPPGRNIQYF. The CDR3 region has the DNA TGTGCCAGCAGTCCCCCTCCCGGAAGGAACATTCAGTACTTC.

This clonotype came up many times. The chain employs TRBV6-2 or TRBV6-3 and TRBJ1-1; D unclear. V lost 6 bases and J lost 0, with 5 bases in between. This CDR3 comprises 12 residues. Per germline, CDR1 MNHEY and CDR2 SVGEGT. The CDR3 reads CASRRMNTEAFF. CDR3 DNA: TGTGCCAGCAGGAGGATGAACACTGAAGCTTTCTTT.

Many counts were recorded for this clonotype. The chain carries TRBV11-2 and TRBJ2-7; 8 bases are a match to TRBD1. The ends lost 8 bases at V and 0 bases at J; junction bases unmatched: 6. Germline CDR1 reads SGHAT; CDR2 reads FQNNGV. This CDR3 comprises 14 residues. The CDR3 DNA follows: TGTGCCAGCCAGAGGGGACAGGCCTCCTACGAGCAGTACTTC. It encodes CASQRGQASYEQYF.

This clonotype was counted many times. The DNA of the CDR3 is TGTGCCAGCAGTTTTTCCTCGACTTTGGACGAGCAGTACTTC. This gives the protein CASSFSSTLDEQYF. The chain employs TRBV27 and TRBJ2-7; D unresolved. Trimming removed 3 bases at V and 5 bases at J, with 14 bases between. Germline V gene sequence: CDR1 MNHEY, CDR2 SMNVEV (reference sequence). CDR3 length: 14 amino acids.

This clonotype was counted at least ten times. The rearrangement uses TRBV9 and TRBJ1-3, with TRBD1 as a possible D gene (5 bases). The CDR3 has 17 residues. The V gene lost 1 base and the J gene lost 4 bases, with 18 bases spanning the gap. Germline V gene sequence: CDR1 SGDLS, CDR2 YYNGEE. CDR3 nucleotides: TGTGCCAGCAGCGTATCAGATACCCCCCGGGGGGGAAACACCATATATTTT. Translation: CASSVSDTPRGGNTIYF.

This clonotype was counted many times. The CDR3 DNA sequence: TGTGCCAGCAGGTCCGCCGGGACAAACTCTGGGGCCAACGTCCTGACTTTC. Its translation: CASRSAGTNSGANVLTF. The chain recombines TRBV28 with TRBJ2-6; D is possibly TRBD1 (6 bases). The CDR3 totals 17 residues. Deletions cut 6 bases from V and 0 bases from J, with 15 bases between. Germline V CDR1 and CDR2: MDHEN, SYDVKM. The full variable domain, rest sourced from reference TRBV28 and TRBJ2-6, is DVKVTQSSRYLVKRTGEKVFLECVQDMDHENMFWYRQDPGLGLRLIYFSYDVKMKEKGDIPEGYSVSREKKERFSLILESASTNQTSMYLCASRSAGTNSGANVLTFGAGSRLTVL.

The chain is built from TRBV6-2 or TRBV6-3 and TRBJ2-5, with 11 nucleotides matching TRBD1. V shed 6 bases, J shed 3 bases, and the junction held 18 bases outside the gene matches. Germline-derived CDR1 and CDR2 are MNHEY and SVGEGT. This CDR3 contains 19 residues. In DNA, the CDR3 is TGTGCCAGCAGCCCACGCGGGACAGGGGGGATATTAGGGAAAGAGACCCAGTACTTC. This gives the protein CASSPRGTGGILGKETQYF.

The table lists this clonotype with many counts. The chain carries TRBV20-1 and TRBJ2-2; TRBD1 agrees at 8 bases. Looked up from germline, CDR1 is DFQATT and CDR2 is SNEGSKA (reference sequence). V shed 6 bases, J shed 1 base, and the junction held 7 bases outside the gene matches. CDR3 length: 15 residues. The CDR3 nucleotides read TGCAGTGCGCGGACAGGGAAGGGGAACACCGGGGAGCTGTTTTTT. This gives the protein CSARTGKGNTGELFF.

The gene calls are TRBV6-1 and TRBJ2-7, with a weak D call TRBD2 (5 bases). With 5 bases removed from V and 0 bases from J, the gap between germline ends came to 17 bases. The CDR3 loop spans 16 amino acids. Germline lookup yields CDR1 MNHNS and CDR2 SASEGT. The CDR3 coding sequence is TGTGCCAGCAGTCGCCAAGGACTTGAAAGCTCCTACGAGCAGTACTTC. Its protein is CASSRQGLESSYEQYF.

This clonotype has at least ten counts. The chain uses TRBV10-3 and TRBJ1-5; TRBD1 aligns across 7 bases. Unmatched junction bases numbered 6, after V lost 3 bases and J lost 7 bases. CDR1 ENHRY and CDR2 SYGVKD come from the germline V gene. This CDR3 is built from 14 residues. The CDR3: CAISDRQGKQPQHF. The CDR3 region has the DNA TGTGCCATCAGTGACCGACAGGGAAAGCAGCCCCAGCATTTT.

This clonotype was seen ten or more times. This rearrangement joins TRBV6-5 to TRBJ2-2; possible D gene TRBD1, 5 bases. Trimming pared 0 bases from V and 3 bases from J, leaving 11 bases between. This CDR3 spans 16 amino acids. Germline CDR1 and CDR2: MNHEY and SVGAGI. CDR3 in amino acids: CASSYSSRVDTGELFF. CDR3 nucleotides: TGTGCCAGCAGTTACTCGAGCAGGGTGGACACCGGGGAGCTGTTTTTT.

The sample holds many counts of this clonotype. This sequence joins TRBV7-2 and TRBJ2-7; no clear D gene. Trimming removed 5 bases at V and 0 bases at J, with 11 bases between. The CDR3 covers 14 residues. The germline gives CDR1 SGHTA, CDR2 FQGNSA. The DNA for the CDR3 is TGTGCCAGCAGCATCAGGTCAAGCTCCTACGAGCAGTACTTC. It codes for CASSIRSSSYEQYF.

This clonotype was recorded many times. The CDR3 nucleotides are TGTGCCAGCAGAGGTAGGGCGGGGGGTAATTCGGCGGAGACCCAGTACTTC. Protein product: CASRGRAGGNSAETQYF. V usage is TRBV27 and J usage is TRBJ2-5; 8 positions agree with TRBD2. CDR3 length equals 17 residues. From germline, CDR1 is MNHEY and CDR2 SMNVEV (reference sequence). The V and J ends lost 6 bases and 5 bases, in that order; junction bases with no gene match: 17.

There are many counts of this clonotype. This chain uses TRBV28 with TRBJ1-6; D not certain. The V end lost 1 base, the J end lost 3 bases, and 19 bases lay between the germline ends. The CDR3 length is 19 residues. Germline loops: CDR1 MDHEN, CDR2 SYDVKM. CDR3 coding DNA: TGTGCCAGCAGTTTATTTACACCGGGCCCGGTCGTCTATAATTCACCCCTCCACTTT. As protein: CASSLFTPGPVVYNSPLHF.

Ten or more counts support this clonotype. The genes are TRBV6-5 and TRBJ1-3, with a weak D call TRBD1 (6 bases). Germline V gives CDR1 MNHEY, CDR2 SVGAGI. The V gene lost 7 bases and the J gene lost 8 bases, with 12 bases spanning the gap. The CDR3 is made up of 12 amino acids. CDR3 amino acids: CASTTKGDTIYF. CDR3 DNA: TGTGCCAGCACCACGAAGGGGGACACCATATATTTT.

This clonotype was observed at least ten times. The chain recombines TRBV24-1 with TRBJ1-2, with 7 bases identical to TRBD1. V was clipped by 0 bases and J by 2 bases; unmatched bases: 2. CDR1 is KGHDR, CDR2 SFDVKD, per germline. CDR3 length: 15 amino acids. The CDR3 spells CATSDLQGGNYGYTF. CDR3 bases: TGTGCCACCAGTGATTTGCAAGGGGGCAACTATGGCTACACCTTC.

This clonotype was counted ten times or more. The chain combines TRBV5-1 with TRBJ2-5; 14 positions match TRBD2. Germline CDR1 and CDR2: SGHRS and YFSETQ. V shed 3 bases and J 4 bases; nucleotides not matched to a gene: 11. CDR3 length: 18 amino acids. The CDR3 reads CASSYGLAGGPKRETQYF. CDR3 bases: TGCGCCAGCAGCTACGGACTAGCGGGAGGTCCGAAGAGAGAGACCCAGTACTTC. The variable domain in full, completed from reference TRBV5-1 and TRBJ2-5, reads KAGVTQTPRYLIKTRGQQVTLSCSPISGHRSVSWYQQTPGQGLQFLFEYFSETQRNKGNFPGRFSGRQFSNSRSEMNVSTLELGDSALYLCASSYGLAGGPKRETQYFGPGTRLLVL.

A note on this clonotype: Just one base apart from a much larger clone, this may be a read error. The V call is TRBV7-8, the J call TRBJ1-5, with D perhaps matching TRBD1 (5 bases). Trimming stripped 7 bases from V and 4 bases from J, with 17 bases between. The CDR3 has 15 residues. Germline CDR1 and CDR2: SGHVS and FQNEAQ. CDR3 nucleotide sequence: TGTGCCAGCATTGGGGACCCCAACGGGAATCAGCCCCAGCATTTT. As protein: CASIGDPNGNQPQHF.

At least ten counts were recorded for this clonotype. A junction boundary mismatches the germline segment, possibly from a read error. CDR3 sequence: CASSLQDGETALAF. CDR3 DNA sequence: TGTGCCAGCAGCTTACAAGACGGCGAAACGGCCCTCGCCTTC. The chain has TRBV7-3 and TRBJ1-2, with no clear D. This CDR3 is built from 14 residues. Germline assignment: CDR1 SGHTA and CDR2 FQGTGA.

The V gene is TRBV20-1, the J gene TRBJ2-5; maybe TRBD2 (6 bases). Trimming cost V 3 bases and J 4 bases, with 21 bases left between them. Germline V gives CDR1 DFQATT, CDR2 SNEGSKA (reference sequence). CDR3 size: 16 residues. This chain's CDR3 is CSASDRNSGDGETQYF. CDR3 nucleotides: TGCAGTGCTAGCGACCGCAACTCGGGAGATGGAGAGACCCAGTACTTC.

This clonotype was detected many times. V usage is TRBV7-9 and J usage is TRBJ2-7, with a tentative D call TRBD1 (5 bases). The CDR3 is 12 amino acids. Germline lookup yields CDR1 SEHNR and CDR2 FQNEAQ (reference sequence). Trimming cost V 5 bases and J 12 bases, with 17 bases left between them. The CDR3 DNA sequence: TGTGCCAGCAGCCCCAGAGGCAGGGTACGGTACTTC. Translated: CASSPRGRVRYF.